One and the same sample provided the 3 T cell receptor beta chains below, sequenced in a study of shared clonotypes between healthy human individuals. CD45RO-negative cells were positively selected for CCR7, leaving out terminally differentiated effector memory CD45RA+ cells. Sequenced by immunoSEQ multiplex PCR; TCRdb stores in-frame clones only, minus some. The repertoire holds approximately 650,000 clones, with nearly 97% as singletons. The sequencing input was naive CD8+ T cells sorted from blood. The receptors shown here come from a woman aged 30 to 39 in good health.

This clone was picked up one time. The CDR3 here is CASSFSDEQFF. For the CDR3, the DNA is TGTGCCAGCAGTTTTTCGGATGAGCAGTTCTTC. The chain has TRBV28 and TRBJ2-1; D gene unclear. Trimming removed 3 bases at V and 8 bases at J, with 5 bases between. This CDR3 has 11 amino acids. The V gene's germline CDR1 is MDHEN and CDR2 SYDVKM. Full variable domain (outside the CDR3, taken from reference TRBV28 and TRBJ2-1): DVKVTQSSRYLVKRTGEKVFLECVQDMDHENMFWYRQDPGLGLRLIYFSYDVKMKEKGDIPEGYSVSREKKERFSLILESASTNQTSMYLCASSFSDEQFFGPGTRLTVL.

The chain carries TRBV4-1 and TRBJ2-5, with 7 nucleotides matching TRBD2. The end of the DNA fits TRBJ2-7 better, so the J call may be wrong. Germline loops: CDR1 MGHRA, CDR2 YSYEKL. The CDR3 consists of 16 residues. The chain's CDR3 is CASSQDLRASGYEQYF. DNA for the CDR3: TGCGCCAGCAGCCAAGATTTGAGGGCTAGCGGCTACGAGCAGTACTTC.

About this clone: The same CDR3 also results from other DNA sequences found in this sample. V usage is TRBV19 and J usage is TRBJ2-7; 11 bases fit TRBD1. V dropped 4 bases and J dropped 2; count of bases not matched to a gene: 4. CDR1 is LNHDA, CDR2 SQIVND, per germline (reference sequence). This CDR3 spans 15 amino acids. CDR3 sequence: CASSTGQGAAYEQYF. The CDR3 coding sequence is TGTGCCAGTAGTACCGGACAGGGGGCAGCCTACGAGCAGTACTTC.